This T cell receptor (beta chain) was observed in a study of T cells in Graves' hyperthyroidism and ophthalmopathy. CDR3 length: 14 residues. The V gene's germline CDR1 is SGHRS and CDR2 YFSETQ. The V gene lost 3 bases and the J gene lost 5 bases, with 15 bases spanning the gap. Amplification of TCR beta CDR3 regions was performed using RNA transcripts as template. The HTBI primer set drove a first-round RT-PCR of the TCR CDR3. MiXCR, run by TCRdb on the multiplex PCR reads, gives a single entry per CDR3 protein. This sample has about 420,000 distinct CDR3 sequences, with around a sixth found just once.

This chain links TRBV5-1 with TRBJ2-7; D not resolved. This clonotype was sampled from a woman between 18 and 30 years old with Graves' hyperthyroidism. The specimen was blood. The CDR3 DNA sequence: TGCGCCAGCAGCTCAAGTCCAATGGTCCACGAGCAGTACTTC. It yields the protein CASSSSPMVHEQYF.